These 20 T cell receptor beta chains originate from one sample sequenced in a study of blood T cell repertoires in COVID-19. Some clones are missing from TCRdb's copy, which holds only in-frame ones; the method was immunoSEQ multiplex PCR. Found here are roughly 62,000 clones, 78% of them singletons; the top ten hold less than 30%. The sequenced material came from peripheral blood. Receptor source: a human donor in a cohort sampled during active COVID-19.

The CDR3 nucleotides read TGTGCCAGCAGCTCCCCTTCCCGCTCCTACAATGAGCAGTTCTTC. It yields the protein CASSSPSRSYNEQFF. The J gene is TRBJ2-1, the V gene TRBV11-3, with D unresolved. V was pared by 4 bases and J by 0 bases, with 10 bases between. The CDR3 has 15 residues. Germline V gene sequence: CDR1 SGHNT, CDR2 YENEEA.

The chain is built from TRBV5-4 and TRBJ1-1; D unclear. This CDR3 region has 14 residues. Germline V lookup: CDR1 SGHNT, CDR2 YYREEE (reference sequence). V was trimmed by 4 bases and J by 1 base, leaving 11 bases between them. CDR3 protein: CASSPLYGNTEAFF. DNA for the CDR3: TGTGCCAGCAGCCCGCTATACGGGAACACTGAAGCTTTCTTT.

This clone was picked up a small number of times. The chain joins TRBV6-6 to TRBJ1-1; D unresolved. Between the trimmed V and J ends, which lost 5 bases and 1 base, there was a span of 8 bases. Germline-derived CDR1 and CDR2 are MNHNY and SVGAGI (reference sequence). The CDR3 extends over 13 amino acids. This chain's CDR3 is CASSARGNTEAFF. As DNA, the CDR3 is TGTGCCAGCAGTGCCCGGGGGAACACTGAAGCTTTCTTT.

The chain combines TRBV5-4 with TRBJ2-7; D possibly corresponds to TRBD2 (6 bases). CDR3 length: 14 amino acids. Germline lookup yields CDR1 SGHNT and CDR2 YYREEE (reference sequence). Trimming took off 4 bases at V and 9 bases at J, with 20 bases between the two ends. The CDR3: CASSRGLSKQGQYF. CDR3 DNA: TGTGCCAGCAGCCGAGGACTAAGCAAGCAGGGGCAGTACTTC.

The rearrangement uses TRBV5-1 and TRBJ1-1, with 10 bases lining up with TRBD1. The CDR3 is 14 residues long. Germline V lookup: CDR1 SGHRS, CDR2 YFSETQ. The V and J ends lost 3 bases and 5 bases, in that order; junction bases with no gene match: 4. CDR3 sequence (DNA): TGCGCCAGCAGCTCCTGGACAGGGGGGACTGAAGCTTTCTTT. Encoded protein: CASSSWTGGTEAFF.

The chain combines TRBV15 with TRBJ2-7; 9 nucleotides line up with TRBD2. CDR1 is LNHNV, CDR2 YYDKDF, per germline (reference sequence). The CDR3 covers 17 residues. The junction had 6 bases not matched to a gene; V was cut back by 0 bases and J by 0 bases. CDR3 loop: CATSREVQRGVSYEQYF. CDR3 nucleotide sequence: TGTGCCACCAGCAGAGAAGTCCAGCGGGGGGTCTCCTACGAGCAGTACTTC.

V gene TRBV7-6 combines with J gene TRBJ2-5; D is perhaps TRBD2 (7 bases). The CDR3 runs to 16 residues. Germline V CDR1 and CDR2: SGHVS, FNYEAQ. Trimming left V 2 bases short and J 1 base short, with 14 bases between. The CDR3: CASSLKRGGPQETQYF. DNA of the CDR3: TGTGCCAGCAGCTTAAAGCGCGGGGGCCCCCAAGAGACCCAGTACTTC.

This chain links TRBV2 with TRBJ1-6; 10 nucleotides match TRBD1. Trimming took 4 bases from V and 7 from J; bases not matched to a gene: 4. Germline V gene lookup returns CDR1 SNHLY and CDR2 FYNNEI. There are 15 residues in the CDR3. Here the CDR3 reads CASSVTGQGNSPLHF. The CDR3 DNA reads TGTGCCAGCAGTGTAACGGGACAGGGGAATTCACCCCTCCACTTT.

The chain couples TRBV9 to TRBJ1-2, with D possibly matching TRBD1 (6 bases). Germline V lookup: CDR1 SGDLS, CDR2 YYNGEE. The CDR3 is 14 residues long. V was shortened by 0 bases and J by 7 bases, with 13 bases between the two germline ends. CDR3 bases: TGTGCCAGCAGCGTAGTTTCAGGGGCGGGTGGCTACACCTTC. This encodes CASSVVSGAGGYTF. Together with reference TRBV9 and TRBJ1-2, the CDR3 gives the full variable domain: DSGVTQTPKHLITATGQRVTLRCSPRSGDLSVYWYQQSLDQGLQFLIQYYNGEERAKGNILERFSAQQFPDLHSELNLSSLELGDSALYFCASSVVSGAGGYTFGSGTRLTVV.

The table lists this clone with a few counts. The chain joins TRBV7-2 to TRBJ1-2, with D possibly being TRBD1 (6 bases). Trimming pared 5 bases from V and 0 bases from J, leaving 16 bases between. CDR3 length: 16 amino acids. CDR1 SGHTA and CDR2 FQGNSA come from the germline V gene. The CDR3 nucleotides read TGTGCCAGCAGCCCGACAACAGGGCAAGCTAACTATGGCTACACCTTC. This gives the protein CASSPTTGQANYGYTF.

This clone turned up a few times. CDR3 residues: CASSPQVGISYNEQFF. The CDR3, as DNA: TGTGCCAGCAGCCCCCAGGTGGGTATCTCCTACAATGAGCAGTTCTTC. The chain combines TRBV7-2 with TRBJ2-1; no reliable D call. From germline, CDR1 is SGHTA and CDR2 FQGNSA. Trimming removed 5 bases at V and 0 bases at J, with 14 bases between. This CDR3 spans 16 amino acids.

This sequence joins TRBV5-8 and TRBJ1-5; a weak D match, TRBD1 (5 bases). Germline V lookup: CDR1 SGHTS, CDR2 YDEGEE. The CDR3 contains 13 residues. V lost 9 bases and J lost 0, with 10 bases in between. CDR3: CATQGYSNQPQHF. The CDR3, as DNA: TGTGCCACCCAGGGTTATAGCAATCAGCCCCAGCATTTT.

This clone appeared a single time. The CDR3 DNA is TGCGCCAGCAGCCGGACGGGACAGCCTCACGAGGATACGCAGTATTTT. This gives the protein CASSRTGQPHEDTQYF. V usage is TRBV4-1 and J usage is TRBJ2-3, with 7 bases aligning to TRBD1. CDR1 is MGHRA and CDR2 is YSYEKL in the germline V gene. With V trimmed by 4 bases and J by 6 bases, 13 bases remained unmatched. The CDR3 is made up of 16 amino acids.

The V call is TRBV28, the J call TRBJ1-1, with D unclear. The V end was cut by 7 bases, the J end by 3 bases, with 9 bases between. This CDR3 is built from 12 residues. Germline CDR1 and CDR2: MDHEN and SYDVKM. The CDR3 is CASIGVYTEAFF. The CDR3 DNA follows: TGTGCCAGCATCGGGGTTTACACTGAAGCTTTCTTT.

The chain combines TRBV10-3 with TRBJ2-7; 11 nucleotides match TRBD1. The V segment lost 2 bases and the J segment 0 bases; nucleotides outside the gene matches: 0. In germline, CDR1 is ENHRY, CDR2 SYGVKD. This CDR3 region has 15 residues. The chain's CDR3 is CAISEGTGGSYEQYF. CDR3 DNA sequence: TGTGCCATCAGTGAGGGGACAGGGGGCTCCTACGAGCAGTACTTC.

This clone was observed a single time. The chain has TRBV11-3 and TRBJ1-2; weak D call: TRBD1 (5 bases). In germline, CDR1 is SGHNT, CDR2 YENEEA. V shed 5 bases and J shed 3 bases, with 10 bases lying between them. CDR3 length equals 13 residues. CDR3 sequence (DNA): TGTGCCAGCAGCGGCCGACAGTACTATGGCTACACCTTC. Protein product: CASSGRQYYGYTF.

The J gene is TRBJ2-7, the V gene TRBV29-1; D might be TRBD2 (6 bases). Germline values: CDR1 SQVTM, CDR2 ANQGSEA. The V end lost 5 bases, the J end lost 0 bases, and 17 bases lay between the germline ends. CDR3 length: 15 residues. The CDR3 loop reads CSVSGTDYYSYEQYF. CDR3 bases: TGCAGCGTTTCCGGGACGGACTACTACTCCTACGAGCAGTACTTC.

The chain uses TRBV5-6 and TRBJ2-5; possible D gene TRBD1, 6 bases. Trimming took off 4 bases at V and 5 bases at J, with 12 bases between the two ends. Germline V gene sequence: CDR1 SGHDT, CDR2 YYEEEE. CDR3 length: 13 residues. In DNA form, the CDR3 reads TGTGCCAGCAGCAAACAGGGTGGGGAGACCCAGTACTTC. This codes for CASSKQGGETQYF. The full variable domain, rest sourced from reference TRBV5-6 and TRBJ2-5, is DAGVTQSPTHLIKTRGQQVTLRCSPKSGHDTVSWYQQALGQGPQFIFQYYEEEERQRGNFPDRFSGHQFPNYSSELNVNALLLGDSALYLCASSKQGGETQYFGPGTRLLVL.

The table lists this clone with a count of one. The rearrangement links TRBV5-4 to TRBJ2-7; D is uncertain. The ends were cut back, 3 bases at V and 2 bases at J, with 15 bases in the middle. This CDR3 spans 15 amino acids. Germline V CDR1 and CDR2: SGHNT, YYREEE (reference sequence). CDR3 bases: TGTGCCAGCAGCTCCTCCCGGTCTCCCCCCTACGAGCAGTACTTC. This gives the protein CASSSSRSPPYEQYF.

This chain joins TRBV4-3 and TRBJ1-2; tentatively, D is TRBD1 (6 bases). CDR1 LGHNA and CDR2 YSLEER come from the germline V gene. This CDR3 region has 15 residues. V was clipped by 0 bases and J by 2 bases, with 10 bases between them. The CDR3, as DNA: TGCGCCAGCAGCCAAGATGTAGGGGGAAACTATGGCTACACCTTC. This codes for CASSQDVGGNYGYTF.